A selection of T cell receptor beta chains follows, all from one sample in a study of T cells in Graves' hyperthyroidism and ophthalmopathy. Via MiXCR, TCRdb re-called the multiplex PCR reads, giving one row per CDR3 protein. The table lists about 770,000 distinct CDR3 sequences, approximately 18% of them singletons, with 16% in the top ten. Sequences were obtained from blood. The receptors were gathered from a woman in her fifties or sixties with Graves' hyperthyroidism that later progressed to Graves' ophthalmopathy. Both conserved end residues are part of each CDR3. Each record gives: D gene, clone size, J gene, V gene, CDR3 protein, CDR3 DNA. D genes are given only for firm matches. Expanded clones get a size class; other rows say once, few or many, or leave the size out.

NA	NA	TRBJ2-1	TRBV27	CASSFDPLGNEQFF	TGTGCCAGCAGTTTCGATCCTCTGGGCAATGAGCAGTTCTTC
NA	NA	TRBJ2-1	TRBV20-1	CSASVRNEQFF	TGCAGTGCTAGTGTTCGCAATGAGCAGTTCTTC
NA	NA	TRBJ2-7	TRBV20-1	CSADRGLSYEQYF	TGCAGTGCTGACCGGGGCCTGTCCTACGAGCAGTACTTC
NA	NA	TRBJ1-1	TRBV6-1	CASSYWGGAVNTEAFF	TGTGCCAGCTCCTATTGGGGGGGGGCGGTGAACACTGAAGCTTTCTTT
NA	NA	TRBJ2-3	TRBV29-1	CSVAFGRQSTDTQYF	TGCAGCGTTGCGTTCGGCAGGCAAAGCACAGATACGCAGTATTTT
NA	many	TRBJ1-1	TRBV20-1	CSAREQGVATEAFF	TGCAGTGCTAGAGAGCAGGGCGTAGCCACTGAAGCTTTCTTT
TRBD1	many	TRBJ1-4	TRBV7-7	CASSSDRGEKLFF	TGTGCTAGCAGCTCAGACAGGGGTGAAAAACTGTTTTTT
NA	many	TRBJ1-3	TRBV12-3/TRBV12-4	CASSFRLGTIYF	TGTGCCAGCAGTTTCAGATTGGGCACCATATATTTT
NA	many	TRBJ2-5	TRBV20-1	CSASPPSGGETQYF	TGCAGTGCTTCCCCCCCGAGTGGAGGGGAGACCCAGTACTTC
NA	many	TRBJ1-2	TRBV12-3/TRBV12-4	CASSSQLRGTYGYTF	TGTGCCAGCAGTTCCCAACTCAGGGGCACCTATGGCTACACCTTC
NA	NA	TRBJ1-5	TRBV20-1	CSARADRDQPQHF	TGCAGTGCTAGGGCTGACAGAGACCAGCCCCAGCATTTT
TRBD1	once	TRBJ2-5	TRBV14	CASSQQGVPETQYF	TGTGCCAGCAGCCAGCAGGGGGTCCCAGAGACCCAGTACTTC
TRBD1	NA	TRBJ1-4	TRBV20-1	CSARDRVYEKLFF	TGCAGTGCCCGGGACAGGGTTTATGAAAAACTGTTTTTT
NA	NA	TRBJ1-5	TRBV6-1	CASSPGRPNNQPQHF	TGTGCCAGCAGCCCGGGACGCCCAAACAATCAGCCCCAGCATTTT
NA	many	TRBJ1-1	TRBV6-1	CASSEWGGQLNTEAFF	TGTGCCAGCAGTGAATGGGGAGGACAATTGAACACTGAAGCTTTCTTT
TRBD2	NA	TRBJ2-3	TRBV12-3/TRBV12-4	CASTPTSGVSNTQYF	TGTGCCAGCACCCCGACTAGCGGGGTTTCTAATACGCAGTATTTT
TRBD1	few	TRBJ1-3	TRBV5-1	CASSRDRGHGNTIYF	TGCGCCAGCAGCAGGGACAGGGGCCACGGAAACACCATATATTTT
TRBD1	NA	TRBJ1-1	TRBV7-3	CASTKRQGRWVDTEAFF	TGTGCCAGCACGAAGAGACAGGGGCGGTGGGTCGACACTGAAGCTTTCTTT
NA	many	TRBJ2-5	TRBV2	CASSDPAGAPWYSETQYF	TGTGCCAGCAGTGACCCGGCGGGGGCGCCTTGGTACTCAGAGACCCAGTACTTC
TRBD1	NA	TRBJ2-1	TRBV5-6	CASSVGQVLYNEQFF	TGTGCCAGCAGCGTCGGACAGGTGTTGTACAATGAGCAGTTCTTC
NA	few	TRBJ1-6	TRBV3-1	CASSPPGQNNSPLHF	TGTGCCAGCAGCCCCCCTGGACAGAATAATTCACCCCTCCACTTT
TRBD2	few	TRBJ2-7	TRBV10-2	CASRTGGTYEQYF	TGCGCCAGCAGGACGGGGGGTACCTACGAGCAGTACTTC
NA	NA	TRBJ1-1	TRBV5-1	CVSSLRYMGTEAFF	TGCGTCAGCAGCTTGAGGTATATGGGCACTGAAGCTTTCTTT
NA	few	TRBJ2-7	TRBV29-1	CSVEDGGAEQYF	TGCAGCGTTGAAGACGGCGGGGCCGAGCAGTACTTC
NA	NA	TRBJ1-5	TRBV6-2/TRBV6-3	CASSPPRTGSQPQHF	TGTGCCAGCAGTCCCCCCCGTACAGGGAGTCAGCCCCAGCATTTT
NA	NA	TRBJ1-1	TRBV27	CASSLGVYTEAFF	TGTGCCAGCAGTTTAGGGGTATACACTGAAGCTTTCTTT
NA	many	TRBJ1-2	TRBV2	CASSVRPTDYGYTF	TGTGCCAGCAGTGTCCGACCCACGGACTATGGCTACACCTTC
NA	many	TRBJ1-5	TRBV3-1	CASSQDGRESQPQHF	TGTGCCAGCAGCCAAGATGGAAGGGAAAGTCAGCCCCAGCATTTT
NA	NA	TRBJ2-7	TRBV5-1	CASSLVGQDPYEQYF	TGCGCCAGCAGCTTGGTAGGTCAGGATCCCTACGAGCAGTACTTC
TRBD1	NA	TRBJ1-6	TRBV2	CASTPWEQGTNSPLHF	TGTGCCAGCACCCCGTGGGAACAGGGGACGAATTCACCCCTCCACTTT
NA	many	TRBJ1-1	TRBV27	CASSLSLRTWRDTEAFF	TGTGCCAGCAGTTTATCCCTTAGGACATGGAGGGATACTGAAGCTTTCTTT
NA	few	TRBJ2-2	TRBV6-2/TRBV6-3	CASIISRTTGELFF	TGTGCCAGCATAATTTCCAGGACGACCGGGGAGCTGTTTTTT
NA	NA	TRBJ2-5	TRBV7-9	CASSFLQGRKETQYF	TGTGCCAGCAGCTTTCTACAGGGGAGGAAGGAGACCCAGTACTTC
TRBD1	NA	TRBJ1-4	TRBV7-9	CASSFGQAATNEKLFF	TGTGCCAGCAGCTTCGGACAGGCTGCAACTAATGAAAAACTGTTTTTT
NA	many	TRBJ2-2	TRBV18	CASSPRATEELFF	TGTGCCAGCTCACCCAGAGCCACCGAGGAGCTGTTTTTT
NA	many	TRBJ2-4	TRBV18	CASGTAENIQYF	TGTGCCAGCGGGACCGCAGAAAACATTCAGTACTTC
TRBD2	many	TRBJ2-1	TRBV2	CASSEAEVAGHNEQFF	TGTGCCAGCAGTGAAGCGGAAGTAGCGGGGCACAATGAGCAGTTCTTC
NA	few	TRBJ1-2	TRBV10-3	CAISGQDYGYTF	TGTGCCATCAGCGGACAAGACTATGGCTACACCTTC
NA	NA	TRBJ2-5	TRBV5-1	CASRIGTTAQETQYF	TGCGCCAGCCGGATAGGGACAACAGCTCAAGAGACCCAGTACTTC
TRBD1	NA	TRBJ1-1	TRBV6-1	CASSVGLQGPEAFF	TGTGCCAGCAGTGTCGGCCTACAGGGGCCTGAAGCTTTCTTT
NA	NA	TRBJ2-1	TRBV5-1	CASRMVPLSSYNEQFF	TGCGCCAGCAGAATGGTTCCTTTAAGCTCCTACAATGAGCAGTTCTTC
NA	many	TRBJ2-7	TRBV15	CATSSEEMGSYEQYF	TGTGCCACCAGCAGTGAGGAGATGGGTTCCTACGAGCAGTACTTC
NA	NA	TRBJ2-6	TRBV15	CATTGLLGANVLTF	TGTGCCACAACGGGGCTGCTTGGGGCCAACGTCCTGACTTTC
NA	few	TRBJ1-5	TRBV27	CASSFRSEQPQHF	TGTGCCAGCAGTTTCCGGAGCGAACAGCCCCAGCATTTT
NA	few	TRBJ1-6	TRBV19	CASSTADLNSPLHF	TGTGCCAGTAGTACGGCCGACCTTAATTCACCCCTCCACTTT
NA	many	TRBJ2-7	TRBV20-1	CSASPGRGNYEQYF	TGCAGTGCTAGTCCGGGACGGGGAAATTACGAGCAGTACTTC
NA	many	TRBJ2-5	TRBV2	CARSSLPGAIGETQYF	TGTGCCAGATCCTCACTACCGGGCGCGATAGGGGAGACCCAGTACTTC
TRBD2	NA	TRBJ2-1	TRBV5-1	CASSRRLAGGRGNEQFF	TGCGCCAGCAGCCGACGTCTAGCGGGGGGGCGAGGAAATGAGCAGTTCTTC
NA	NA	TRBJ2-1	TRBV5-4	CASSLGPGTPYNEQFF	TGTGCCAGCAGCTTGGGCCCCGGGACCCCATACAATGAGCAGTTCTTC
NA	many	TRBJ1-4	TRBV5-1	CASSLVGQPGENEKLFF	TGCGCCAGCAGCTTGGTGGGCCAGCCAGGGGAAAATGAAAAACTGTTTTTT
NA	NA	TRBJ1-1	TRBV12-3/TRBV12-4	CASSLPGPRPPEAFF	TGTGCCAGCAGTTTACCGGGACCGAGACCCCCTGAAGCTTTCTTT